The TCR beta chain described here comes from a study of shared clonotypes between healthy human individuals. Study-wide context: Three plates each covered CD4 naive and memory; CD8 naive two, CD8 memory one.

Profiled with immunoSEQ multiplex PCR; TCRdb holds only in-frame clones, not every one. The sample lists 2 million to 2.5 million clones; more than 90% were seen once. Germline assignment: CDR1 MGHDK and CDR2 SYGVNS. The CDR3 covers 15 residues. V lost 3 bases, J lost 4 bases, and 12 bases lay in between. Investigators divided CD4+ cells into CD45RA+ naive and CD45RA-negative memory subsets. Sequenced sample: naive CD4+ T cells sorted from blood. Subset meaning: CD45RA+ positively selected. This TCR was sampled from a man between 18 and 29 years old in good health. J is TRBJ1-4 and V is TRBV25-1, with D unresolved. The CDR3 DNA sequence: TGTGCCAGCAGTGATATACGGTCCAATAATGAAAAACTGTTTTTT. Translation gives CASSDIRSNNEKLFF.